Below, 26 T cell receptor beta chains from the same sample are listed, as sequenced in a study of blood T cell repertoires in COVID-19. TCRdb keeps only in-frame clones here, not all; method: immunoSEQ multiplex PCR. The table shows around 110,000 clones, with roughly four fifths occurring only once. The sample taken for sequencing was peripheral blood. These receptors all stem from a man aged 70-80 years with acute or convalescent COVID-19.

This clone was seen a few times. The V call is TRBV5-1, the J call TRBJ2-3; 9 nucleotides line up with TRBD2. Germline-derived CDR1 and CDR2 are SGHRS and YFSETQ. The V segment lost 4 bases and the J segment 5 bases; nucleotides outside the gene matches: 5. CDR3 length: 14 amino acids. CDR3 sequence: CASSGSGGKDTQYF. The CDR3 DNA reads TGCGCCAGCAGCGGTAGCGGGGGAAAAGATACGCAGTATTTT. The entire variable domain, with the rest obtained from reference TRBV5-1 and TRBJ2-3, is as follows: KAGVTQTPRYLIKTRGQQVTLSCSPISGHRSVSWYQQTPGQGLQFLFEYFSETQRNKGNFPGRFSGRQFSNSRSEMNVSTLELGDSALYLCASSGSGGKDTQYFGPGTRLTVL.

V is TRBV5-1 and J is TRBJ1-1; D perhaps matches TRBD1 (5 bases). Germline V CDR1 and CDR2: SGHRS, YFSETQ. V shed 2 bases and J shed 8 bases, with 16 bases lying between them. This CDR3 contains 14 residues. The CDR3 DNA follows: TGCGCCAGCAGCTTCCAGGGTAGGCCTGGGGAAGCTTTCTTT. It specifies CASSFQGRPGEAFF.

The chain carries TRBV28 and TRBJ2-1; 7 bases line up with TRBD1. With 10 bases clipped from V and 5 bases from J, the junction kept 8 bases outside the gene matches. The CDR3 is 13 residues long. Germline V CDR1 and CDR2: MDHEN, SYDVKM. CDR3 sequence (DNA): TGTGCCACTGATTGGGGACAGAACAATGAGCAGTTCTTC. Translating gives CATDWGQNNEQFF.

The chain is built from TRBV9 and TRBJ2-7; 7 bases agree with TRBD1. The germline V gene encodes CDR1 SGDLS and CDR2 YYNGEE. The CDR3 runs to 14 residues. J was trimmed by 2 bases and V by 0 bases; bases with no gene match: 2. DNA of the CDR3: TGTGCCAGCAGCGTAGGCCAGGGGGCCTACGAGCAGTACTTC. Protein product: CASSVGQGAYEQYF.

The chain is built from TRBV2 and TRBJ2-2; no reliable D call. The CDR3 is 14 residues long. V was trimmed by 5 bases and J by 7 bases, leaving 14 bases between them. Germline values: CDR1 SNHLY, CDR2 FYNNEI. This chain's CDR3 is CASSISELGGELFF. The CDR3 DNA is TGTGCCAGCAGTATCTCGGAGCTGGGCGGGGAGCTGTTTTTT.

The V call is TRBV7-9, the J call TRBJ1-5, with D tentatively TRBD1 (5 bases). The CDR3 consists of 15 residues. V lost 5 bases to trimming and J lost 3 bases, with 14 bases between them. Germline loops: CDR1 SEHNR, CDR2 FQNEAQ (reference sequence). CDR3: CASSLGAGPNQPQHF. The CDR3 nucleotides are TGTGCCAGCAGCCTAGGGGCAGGGCCCAATCAGCCCCAGCATTTT.

The chain joins TRBV7-3 to TRBJ1-2; D is possibly TRBD1 (6 bases). Germline CDR1 is SGHTA and CDR2 is FQGTGA. V was cut by 0 bases and J by 5 bases, with 16 bases left in between. CDR3 length: 16 residues. The CDR3 is CASSLTAGALTYGYTF. Written as DNA, the CDR3 is TGTGCCAGCAGCTTAACGGCGGGGGCCCTTACGTATGGCTACACCTTC.

The rearrangement links TRBV9 to TRBJ1-6; 7 bases map to TRBD1. Germline V CDR1 and CDR2: SGDLS, YYNGEE. The CDR3 loop spans 15 amino acids. Unmatched junction bases numbered 7, after V lost 0 bases and J lost 10 bases. DNA of the CDR3: TGTGCCAGCAGCGTAGCTGACAGGGTAAAATCACCCCTCCACTTT. Protein product: CASSVADRVKSPLHF. Full variable domain (missing parts from reference TRBV9 and TRBJ1-6): DSGVTQTPKHLITATGQRVTLRCSPRSGDLSVYWYQQSLDQGLQFLIQYYNGEERAKGNILERFSAQQFPDLHSELNLSSLELGDSALYFCASSVADRVKSPLHFGNGTRLTVT.

This clone was counted once. The chain links TRBV3-1 (or the pseudogene TRBV3-2) to TRBJ1-6; tentative D call: TRBD1 (5 bases). This CDR3 has 16 residues. The germline V gene encodes CDR1 LGHDT and CDR2 YNNKEL (reference sequence). V lost 4 bases to trimming and J lost 6 bases, with 16 bases between them. The CDR3 DNA is TGTGCCAGCAGCCCCAGAGGAGGGCAGGGTAATTCACCCCTCCACTTT. It encodes CASSPRGGQGNSPLHF.

The rearrangement links TRBV19 to TRBJ1-4, with 7 bases aligning to TRBD1. The CDR3 totals 14 residues. The germline CDR1 and CDR2 sequences are LNHDA and SQIVND (reference sequence). V lost 5 bases to trimming and J lost 4 bases; unmatched junction nucleotides: 4. CDR3 DNA sequence: TGTGCCAGTAGTTCCGGGACAGTTAATGAAAAACTGTTTTTT. Residues: CASSSGTVNEKLFF.

The chain combines TRBV3-1 (or the pseudogene TRBV3-2) with TRBJ2-3; 11 bases map to TRBD1. The germline CDR1 and CDR2 sequences are LGHDT and YNNKEL (reference sequence). With 4 bases clipped from V and 4 bases from J, the junction kept 10 bases outside the gene matches. The CDR3 is 17 amino acids. CDR3 sequence: CASSPHRTGGGADTQYF. The DNA of the CDR3 is TGTGCCAGCAGCCCCCACCGGACAGGGGGCGGTGCAGATACGCAGTATTTT.

This clone has a handful of counts. The genes are TRBV9 and TRBJ1-1; perhaps TRBD1 as D (6 bases). CDR1 and CDR2 (germline): SGDLS, YYNGEE. The V end was cut by 0 bases, the J end by 6 bases, with 9 bases between. The CDR3 is 13 amino acids. CDR3 region: CASSVEGGSEAFF. CDR3 in DNA: TGTGCCAGCAGCGTAGAAGGGGGTTCTGAAGCTTTCTTT.

As to this clone: Other DNA sequences in the same sample also yield this CDR3. This chain connects TRBV3-1 (or the pseudogene TRBV3-2) to TRBJ1-6; D not resolved. There are 15 residues in the CDR3. Germline-derived CDR1 and CDR2 are LGHDT and YNNKEL (reference sequence). With 6 bases removed from V and 7 bases from J, the gap between germline ends came to 16 bases. This CDR3 is CASSQSGLRNSPLHF. The CDR3 DNA follows: TGTGCCAGCAGTCAGTCGGGTTTAAGGAATTCACCCCTCCACTTT.

The chain recombines TRBV5-6 with TRBJ2-3; no clear D gene. CDR3 length equals 11 residues. Germline assignment: CDR1 SGHDT and CDR2 YYEEEE. V lost 1 base, J lost 6 bases, and 3 bases lay in between. This chain's CDR3 is CASSLLDTQYF. The CDR3 region has the DNA TGTGCCAGCAGCTTGCTGGATACGCAGTATTTT.

The rearrangement joins TRBV6-5 to TRBJ1-4; D uncertain. The CDR3 extends over 14 amino acids. Per the germline V gene, CDR1 is MNHEY and CDR2 is SVGAGI. V dropped 2 bases and J dropped 8 bases, with 12 bases sitting between them. Here the CDR3 reads CASSYTGAGEKLFF. In nucleotides, the CDR3 is TGTGCCAGCAGTTACACGGGAGCCGGGGAAAAACTGTTTTTT.

CDR3 sequence reads: CASSLPLASGAKGYEQYF. The DNA of the CDR3 is TGTGCCAGCAGTTTACCCTTGGCTAGCGGGGCGAAGGGCTACGAGCAGTACTTC. V is TRBV28 and J is TRBJ2-7; 9 bases fit TRBD2. The V segment lost 2 bases and the J segment 3 bases; nucleotides outside the gene matches: 14. CDR1 and CDR2 (germline): MDHEN, SYDVKM. The CDR3 has 18 residues.

V gene TRBV19 combines with J gene TRBJ1-5; D not resolved. This CDR3 spans 14 amino acids. The germline CDR1 and CDR2 sequences are LNHDA and SQIVND (reference sequence). Trimming pared 6 bases from V and 1 base from J, leaving 10 bases between. CDR3 loop: CASRLWESNQPQHF. CDR3 sequence (DNA): TGTGCCAGTAGGTTGTGGGAGAGCAATCAGCCCCAGCATTTT.

The genes are TRBV18 and TRBJ2-2; 11 nucleotides line up with TRBD2. Germline CDR1 and CDR2: KGHSH and LQKENI. This CDR3 spans 16 amino acids. J was trimmed by 6 bases and V by 5 bases; bases with no gene match: 8. CDR3 protein: CASSGSSGLAAGELFF. Here the CDR3 DNA reads TGTGCCAGCTCAGGATCTTCGGGACTAGCGGCCGGGGAGCTGTTTTTT.

The V gene is TRBV9, the J gene TRBJ1-4; TRBD1 might be the D (6 bases). This CDR3 is built from 13 residues. From germline, CDR1 is SGDLS and CDR2 YYNGEE. Trimming shortened V by 4 bases and J by 6 bases, and 10 bases separated the two germline ends. CDR3 DNA sequence: TGTGCCAGCAGCCCGCACAGGGATGAAAAACTGTTTTTT. Translation: CASSPHRDEKLFF.

This clone was counted only a few times. The chain uses TRBV10-3 and TRBJ1-1; D gene ambiguous. CDR1 ENHRY and CDR2 SYGVKD come from the germline V gene. Trimming removed 6 bases at V and 1 base at J, with 9 bases between. This CDR3 spans 13 amino acids. For the CDR3, the DNA is TGTGCCATCAGCCCTGGCTCGAACACTGAAGCTTTCTTT. Encoded protein: CAISPGSNTEAFF.

Only a few counts were recorded for this clone. A junction end diverges from the germline sequence, so it may reflect a read error. The gene calls are TRBV19 and TRBJ1-2; 8 bases align to TRBD1. Germline assignment: CDR1 LNHDA and CDR2 SQIVND (reference sequence). The CDR3 extends over 13 amino acids. The CDR3 region has the DNA TGTGCCAGTAGTATATCGGACAGGGAAGAAACCCGCTTC. Translating it yields CASSISDREETRF. Full variable domain (outside the CDR3, taken from reference TRBV19 and TRBJ1-2): DGGITQSPKYLFRKEGQNVTLSCEQNLNHDAMYWYRQDPGQGLRLIYYSQIVNDFQKGDIAEGYSVSREKKESFPLTVTSAQKNPTAFYLCASSISDREETRFGSGTRLTVV.

The J gene is TRBJ2-2, the V gene TRBV19, with 13 bases fitting TRBD2. V was clipped by 3 bases and J by 2 bases; unmatched bases: 6. The CDR3 runs 18 residues. CDR1 LNHDA and CDR2 SQIVND come from the germline V gene (reference sequence). DNA of the CDR3: TGTGCCAGTAGTATCCGGACTAGCGGGAGCCTTAACACCGGGGAGCTGTTTTTT. Translated, it gives CASSIRTSGSLNTGELFF.

The chain recombines TRBV9 with TRBJ2-7, with TRBD2 as a possible D gene (6 bases). This CDR3 is built from 15 residues. Trimming cost V 1 base and J 3 bases, with 14 bases left between them. Germline loops: CDR1 SGDLS, CDR2 YYNGEE. The DNA for the CDR3 is TGTGCCAGCAGCGTACGATCCGGGACTTTCTACGAGCAGTACTTC. It yields the protein CASSVRSGTFYEQYF.

The chain combines TRBV3-1 (or the pseudogene TRBV3-2) with TRBJ1-1, with TRBD1 matching over 9 bases. Germline CDR1 is LGHDT and CDR2 is YNNKEL (reference sequence). The CDR3 loop spans 16 amino acids. V shed 3 bases, J shed 4 bases, and the junction held 9 bases outside the gene matches. CDR3 coding DNA: TGTGCCAGCAGCCAGAGGAGTACAGGGGGCGGCACTGAAGCTTTCTTT. Translated: CASSQRSTGGGTEAFF.

This chain joins TRBV28 and TRBJ1-2; 9 nucleotides match TRBD1. With 6 bases clipped from V and 6 bases from J, the junction kept 5 bases outside the gene matches. CDR3 size: 13 residues. Germline CDR1 and CDR2: MDHEN and SYDVKM. The CDR3 here is CASRKQGADGYTF. CDR3 nucleotide sequence: TGTGCCAGCAGGAAACAGGGGGCTGATGGCTACACCTTC.

This clone turned up a few times. The V gene is TRBV7-9, the J gene TRBJ2-1; D perhaps matches TRBD2 (5 bases). CDR3 length: 13 amino acids. Germline values: CDR1 SEHNR, CDR2 FQNEAQ (reference sequence). Trimming took off 2 bases at V and 12 bases at J, with 14 bases between the two ends. The CDR3 nucleotides read TGTGCCAGCAGCTTAATGAGGGCCCACCGGCAGTTCTTC. Its translation: CASSLMRAHRQFF.